This TCR beta chain was retrieved from a study of naive and memory T cell subsets. Study observations and caveats: Each distinct alpha or beta sequence counts as one clonotype.

Germline values: CDR1 MDHEN, CDR2 SYDVKM. V was clipped by 6 bases and J by 6 bases, with 23 bases between them. The CDR3 is 16 amino acids. Two oligonucleotides, mixed equimolar, formed the beta constant-region primer covering TRBC1 and TRBC2. From the UMI-ligation and nested PCR reads, TCRdb called clonotypes with MiXCR, one entry per CDR3 protein. The table has about 85,000 distinct CDR3 sequences, around 12% seen once. To note about this clonotype: Its antigen is as yet unknown.

Material for sequencing was central memory CD4+ T cells from blood. V is TRBV28 and J is TRBJ1-1, with TRBD1 as a possible D gene (6 bases). The receptor's source is a human donor in good health. CDR3 bases: TGTGCCAGCAGAAGAGGGGAGGGCAGGGGCTCAGCTGAAGCTTTCTTT. Amino acids: CASRRGEGRGSAEAFF.